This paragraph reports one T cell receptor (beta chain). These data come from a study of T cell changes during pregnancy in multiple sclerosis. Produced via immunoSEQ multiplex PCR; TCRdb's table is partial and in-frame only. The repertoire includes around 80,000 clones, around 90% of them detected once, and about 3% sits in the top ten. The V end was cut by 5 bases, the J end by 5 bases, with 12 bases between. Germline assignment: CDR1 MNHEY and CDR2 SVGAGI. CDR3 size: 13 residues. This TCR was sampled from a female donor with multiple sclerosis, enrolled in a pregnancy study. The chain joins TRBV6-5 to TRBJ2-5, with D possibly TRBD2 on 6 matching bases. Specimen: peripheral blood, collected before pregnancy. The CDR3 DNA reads TGTGCCAGCAGTCTGACTAGGTGGGAGACCCAGTACTTC. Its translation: CASSLTRWETQYF.